This T cell receptor beta chain was documented in a study of T cells expressing NK-cell markers. TCRdb reprocessed the 5' RACE reads, keeping one entry per CDR3 protein, no DNA. This table holds about 390,000 distinct CDR3 sequences. The clonotype originates from a woman in her forties or fifties in good health. The sequenced sample consisted of blood T cells: a sorted CD56 or NKG2C T cell subset, CD4+ or CD8+ T cells, or bulk PBMC T cells (not recorded which).

The CDR3 is CATSDGAGGPTDTQYF. The chain carries TRBV24-1 and TRBJ2-3; the TCRdb call, TRBD2, lacks DNA for checking. This CDR3 spans 16 amino acids. CDR1 and CDR2 (germline): KGHDR, SFDVKD.